The 20 T cell receptor beta chains below all came from one sample that was sequenced in a study of cytomegalovirus exposure and HLA in healthy donors. Generated by immunoSEQ multiplex PCR, the TCRdb table keeps only in-frame clones and is missing some. The sample shows under 200,000 clones, roughly nine tenths of them seen only once. Material: PBMCs. These receptors were obtained from a woman younger than 45 in good health and CMV-seronegative.

V usage is TRBV19 and J usage is TRBJ1-1, with TRBD1 identical over 7 bases. The ends lost 1 base at V and 3 bases at J; junction bases unmatched: 14. The CDR3 has 18 residues. Germline CDR1 LNHDA, CDR2 SQIVND (reference sequence). The CDR3 DNA reads TGTGCCAGTAGTATAGGTTTAAGCAGGCGAGGGGGCTACACTGAAGCTTTCTTT. This gives the protein CASSIGLSRRGGYTEAFF.

The chain links TRBV29-1 to TRBJ2-7; D is unclear. CDR1 is SQVTM and CDR2 is ANQGSEA in the germline V gene. The length of the CDR3 is 11 residues. V dropped 7 bases and J dropped 2 bases, with 9 bases sitting between them. The CDR3 sequence is CSATRTYEQYF. The CDR3 DNA reads TGCAGCGCGACAAGGACCTACGAGCAGTACTTC.

This clone turned up a few times. The chain links TRBV7-9 to TRBJ2-6, with 8 bases lining up with TRBD1. J lost 2 bases, V lost 5 bases, and 5 bases had no gene match. CDR1 SEHNR and CDR2 FQNEAQ come from the germline V gene (reference sequence). The CDR3 is made up of 16 amino acids. The CDR3 loop is CASSHTDRAGANVLTF. The CDR3 bases are TGTGCCAGCAGCCATACGGACAGGGCTGGGGCCAACGTCCTGACTTTC.

The rearrangement joins TRBV6-6 to TRBJ2-2; D might be TRBD1 (5 bases). There are 16 residues in the CDR3. Trimming removed 7 bases at V and 0 bases at J, with 15 bases between. Germline CDR1 is MNHNY and CDR2 is SVGAGI (reference sequence). The CDR3 loop is CASTGRGGTNTGELFF. CDR3 DNA: TGTGCCAGCACCGGAAGGGGCGGTACGAACACCGGGGAGCTGTTTTTT.

The genes are TRBV12-5 and TRBJ2-1; no clear D gene. The length of the CDR3 is 12 residues. V was clipped by 5 bases and J by 2 bases, with 4 bases between them. Per the germline V gene, CDR1 is LGHNT and CDR2 is FRNRAP. CDR3 in DNA: TGTGCTAGTGGTACCCCCTACAATGAGCAGTTCTTC. Encoded protein: CASGTPYNEQFF.

The chain is built from TRBV4-1 and TRBJ1-1; D gene unclear. V was clipped by 1 base and J by 0 bases, with 12 bases between them. Germline V gene data show CDR1 as MGHRA and CDR2 as YSYEKL. The CDR3 has 16 amino acids. The CDR3 nucleotides read TGCGCCAGCAGCCAAGGCTGGCAGTTCATGAACACTGAAGCTTTCTTT. It specifies CASSQGWQFMNTEAFF.

The chain joins TRBV5-1 to TRBJ2-2; 8 bases line up with TRBD2. After removal of 0 bases from V and 3 bases from J, the junction contained 4 bases not matched to a gene. CDR1 is SGHRS, CDR2 YFSETQ, per germline. The CDR3 runs 16 residues. The CDR3 loop reads CASSLAAGGYTGELFF. CDR3 bases: TGCGCCAGCAGCTTGGCCGCGGGGGGCTACACCGGGGAGCTGTTTTTT.

V and J are TRBV5-1 and TRBJ1-1; D might be TRBD1 (5 bases). CDR1 and CDR2 from the germline V gene are SGHRS and YFSETQ. The CDR3 is 14 amino acids. V lost 2 bases to trimming and J lost 0 bases, with 8 bases between them. In DNA, the CDR3 is TGCGCCAGCAGCTTACCCAGGGTGAACACTGAAGCTTTCTTT. Its protein product is CASSLPRVNTEAFF.

The chain couples TRBV29-1 to TRBJ1-2; a weak D match, TRBD1 (5 bases). This CDR3 has 14 residues. V shed 0 bases and J shed 8 bases, with 16 bases lying between them. CDR1 SQVTM and CDR2 ANQGSEA come from the germline V gene. The CDR3 coding sequence is TGCAGCGTTGAAGACCGGGGCCGAGCAGAGGGCTACACCTTC. It specifies CSVEDRGRAEGYTF.

The V call is TRBV5-1, the J call TRBJ2-1; no clear D. In germline, CDR1 is SGHRS, CDR2 YFSETQ. The CDR3 sequence is 15 residues long. V gave up 0 bases and J gave up 4 bases, with 11 bases separating them. The DNA for the CDR3 is TGCGCCAGCAGCTTGGATTGGGCAAAATACAATGAGCAGTTCTTC. This translates into CASSLDWAKYNEQFF.

This clone appeared a single time. The V and J genes are TRBV7-3 and TRBJ2-7; TRBD1 matches at 9 bases. The junction had 10 bases not matched to a gene; V was cut back by 5 bases and J by 5 bases. Germline V gives CDR1 SGHTA, CDR2 FQGTGA. The CDR3 is 15 residues long. The CDR3 is CASSLVGTGTHEQYF. As DNA, the CDR3 is TGTGCCAGCAGCCTGGTTGGGACAGGGACTCACGAGCAGTACTTC.

The chain combines TRBV4-1 with TRBJ1-6; TRBD1 aligns across 7 bases. CDR1 is MGHRA and CDR2 is YSYEKL in the germline V gene. After removal of 1 base from V and 8 bases from J, the junction contained 11 bases not matched to a gene. This CDR3 is built from 17 residues. The CDR3: CASSQGIRDSGYSPLHF. CDR3 coding DNA: TGCGCCAGCAGCCAAGGGATTAGGGACAGTGGTTATTCACCCCTCCACTTT.

This clone was recorded a few times. This sequence joins TRBV18 and TRBJ1-2; TRBD1 matches at 7 bases. Germline assignment: CDR1 KGHSH and CDR2 LQKENI. CDR3 length: 15 residues. Trimming at V came to 0 bases and at J to 4 bases, leaving 5 bases not matched to a gene. CDR3 region: CASSPPGQMGYGYTF. As DNA, the CDR3 is TGTGCCAGCTCACCACCGGGACAGATGGGCTATGGCTACACCTTC.

The V gene is TRBV6-5, the J gene TRBJ1-1, with unresolved D. V was pared by 10 bases and J by 6 bases, with 12 bases between. Germline V gene sequence: CDR1 MNHEY, CDR2 SVGAGI. CDR3 length: 11 residues. CDR3 region: CATMRFSEAFF. The CDR3 DNA reads TGTGCCACAATGAGGTTTTCTGAAGCTTTCTTT.

This clone was observed a few times. At one end, the junction sequence differs from germline, possibly due to a read error. J is TRBJ2-1 and V is TRBV7-6, with TRBD2 as a possible D gene (5 bases). This CDR3 is 13 amino acids long. The V gene's germline CDR1 is SGHVS and CDR2 FNYEAQ. The DNA for the CDR3 is TGTGCCAGCAGCCTAGCCCCAGAGAATGAGCAGTTCTTC. Translation gives CASSLAPENEQFF.

This CDR3 is CASSFNTAYEQYF. The CDR3 DNA reads TGTGCCAGCAGCTTTAATACCGCCTACGAGCAGTACTTC. The chain combines TRBV5-5 with TRBJ2-7; D uncertain. Germline V gives CDR1 SGHKS, CDR2 YYEKEE (reference sequence). V lost 2 bases to trimming and J lost 2 bases, with 8 bases between them. The CDR3 length is 13 residues.

The V call is TRBV10-3, the J call TRBJ2-7; no reliable D call. The germline V and J ends were trimmed by 3 bases and 0 bases, with 6 bases remaining between them. CDR3 size: 13 residues. CDR1 ENHRY and CDR2 SYGVKD come from the germline V gene. CDR3 residues: CAISEDTSYEQYF. CDR3 coding DNA: TGTGCCATCAGTGAAGACACCTCCTACGAGCAGTACTTC.

This clone was seen a single time. The V call is TRBV7-2, the J call TRBJ2-7, with D perhaps TRBD2 (6 bases). Trimming shortened V by 5 bases and J by 7 bases, and 15 bases separated the two germline ends. There are 13 residues in the CDR3. Germline values: CDR1 SGHTA, CDR2 FQGNSA. The CDR3 nucleotides read TGTGCCAGCAGCCCATCAGGAGGGCCGGAGCAGTACTTC. Translation: CASSPSGGPEQYF.

This chain links TRBV27 with TRBJ1-2; 10 nucleotides agree with TRBD1. J lost 8 bases, V lost 3 bases, and 6 bases had no gene match. The CDR3 totals 14 residues. Germline values: CDR1 MNHEY, CDR2 SMNVEV (reference sequence). CDR3 nucleotide sequence: TGTGCCAGCAGTTTGTCCGGGACAGGGGACGGCTACACCTTC. Its protein is CASSLSGTGDGYTF.

The sample holds one count of this clone. This chain links TRBV9 with TRBJ2-5; TRBD2 aligns across 12 bases. The CDR3 runs to 15 residues. V trimming: 4 bases; J trimming: 5 bases; junction bases outside the gene matches: 6. The V gene's germline CDR1 is SGDLS and CDR2 YYNGEE. CDR3 protein: CASSNSGTSGETQYF. CDR3 sequence (DNA): TGTGCCAGCAGCAACTCCGGGACTAGCGGGGAGACCCAGTACTTC. Full variable domain (rest looked up from reference TRBV9 and TRBJ2-5): DSGVTQTPKHLITATGQRVTLRCSPRSGDLSVYWYQQSLDQGLQFLIQYYNGEERAKGNILERFSAQQFPDLHSELNLSSLELGDSALYFCASSNSGTSGETQYFGPGTRLLVL.